The present TCR beta chain was sequenced within a study of T cell responses to AZD1222 COVID-19 vaccine. Overall study context: Second-dose schedules of about 4 or about 12 weeks were combined. Study-wide findings and caveats: Distributed over spike, vaccine-associated CD4 TCRs predominated at 160-218 and 743-854. In the spike-specific TCR repertoire, nearly half reportedly target unmutated variant regions. There were repertoire samples only from the period after the peak T cell response.

Per the germline V gene, CDR1 is MNHEY and CDR2 is SVGEGT. V was clipped by 4 bases and J by 0 bases, with 10 bases between them. The CDR3 is 15 amino acids. This clone has only a few counts. What it recognizes is unknown. Sequenced by immunoSEQ multiplex PCR; TCRdb stores in-frame clones only, minus some. Altogether fewer than 150,000 clones are present, approximately 86% being singletons, with the ten largest covering 1.4% to 1.5%. This sequence was found in an adult in good health. The chain carries TRBV6-2 or TRBV6-3 and TRBJ2-1; possibly TRBD1 or TRBD2 for D (5 bases each). The sequenced sample was peripheral blood, obtained on day 0 of AZD1222 vaccination. DNA of the CDR3: TGTGCCAGCAGTTGGGACCGCAGCTCCTACAATGAGCAGTTCTTC. Protein sequence: CASSWDRSSYNEQFF.